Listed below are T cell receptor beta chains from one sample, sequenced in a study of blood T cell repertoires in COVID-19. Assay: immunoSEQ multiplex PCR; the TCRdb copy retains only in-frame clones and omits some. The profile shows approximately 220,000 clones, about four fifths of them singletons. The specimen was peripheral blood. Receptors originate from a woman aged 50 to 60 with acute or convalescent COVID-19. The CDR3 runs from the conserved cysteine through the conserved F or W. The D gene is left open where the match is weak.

CAISESRDFQFF	TGTGCCATCAGTGAGTCCCGGGACTTCCAGTTCTTC	-	TRBV10-3	TRBJ2-1
CASSLTTGSDGYTF	TGCGCCAGCAGCTTGACTACAGGGTCGGATGGCTACACCTTC	-	TRBV5-1	TRBJ1-2
CASSLSAGVHNEQFF	TGTGCCAGCAGCTTGTCGGCAGGGGTCCACAATGAGCAGTTCTTC	-	TRBV5-4	TRBJ2-1
CASSASQATDTQYF	TGTGCCAGCAGCGCAAGCCAAGCCACAGATACGCAGTATTTT	-	TRBV9	TRBJ2-3
CASSLTSTNEQFF	TGTGCCAGCAGCTTAACCTCTACCAATGAGCAGTTCTTC	-	TRBV11-3	TRBJ2-1
CASSSPPGNTEAFF	TGTGCCAGCAGCTCACCCCCGGGGAACACTGAAGCTTTCTTT	-	TRBV7-9	TRBJ1-1
CAWSSGSGYNEQFF	TGTGCCTGGAGTAGCGGGAGCGGGTACAATGAGCAGTTCTTC	TRBD2	TRBV30	TRBJ2-1
CASSRELGLLSDTQYF	TGTGCCAGCAGCCGAGAGTTGGGACTATTGTCAGATACGCAGTATTTT	TRBD2	TRBV7-8	TRBJ2-3
CASSLVSGSADTQYF	TGTGCCAGCAGCTTAGTGTCCGGGAGCGCAGATACGCAGTATTTT	-	TRBV7-2	TRBJ2-3
CASSLPGSSGYTF	TGTGCCAGCAGCTTACCGGGGTCGAGTGGCTACACCTTC	-	TRBV11-2	TRBJ1-2
CASKAGNEQFF	TGTGCCAGTAAAGCGGGCAATGAGCAGTTCTTC	-	TRBV12-3/TRBV12-4	TRBJ2-1